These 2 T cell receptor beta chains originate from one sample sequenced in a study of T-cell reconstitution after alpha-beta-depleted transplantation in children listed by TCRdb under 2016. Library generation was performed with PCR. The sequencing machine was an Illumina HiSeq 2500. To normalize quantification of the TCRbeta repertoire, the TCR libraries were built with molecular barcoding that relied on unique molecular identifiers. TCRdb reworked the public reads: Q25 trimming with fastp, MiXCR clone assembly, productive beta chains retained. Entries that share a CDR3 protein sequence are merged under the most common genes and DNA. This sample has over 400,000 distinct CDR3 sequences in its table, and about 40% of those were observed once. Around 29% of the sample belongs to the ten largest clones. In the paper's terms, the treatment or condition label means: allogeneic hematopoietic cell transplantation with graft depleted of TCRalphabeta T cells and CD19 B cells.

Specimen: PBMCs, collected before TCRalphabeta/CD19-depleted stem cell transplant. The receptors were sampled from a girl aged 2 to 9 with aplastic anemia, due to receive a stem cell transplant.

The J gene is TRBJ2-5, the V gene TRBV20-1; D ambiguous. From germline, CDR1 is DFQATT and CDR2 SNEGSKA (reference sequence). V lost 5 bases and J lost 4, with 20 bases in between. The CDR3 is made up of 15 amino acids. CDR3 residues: CSAPLLQNPRETQYF. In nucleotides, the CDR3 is TGCAGTGCTCCACTACTCCAGAACCCACGAGAGACCCAGTACTTC.

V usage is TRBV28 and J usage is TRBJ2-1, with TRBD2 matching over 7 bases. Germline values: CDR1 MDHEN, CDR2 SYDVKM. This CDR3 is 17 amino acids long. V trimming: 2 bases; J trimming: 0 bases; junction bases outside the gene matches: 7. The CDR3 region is CASSLLRLAVSYNEQFF. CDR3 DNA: TGTGCCAGCAGTTTACTTCGGCTAGCGGTCTCCTACAATGAGCAGTTCTTC.